The clone carrying this T cell receptor beta chain has only a few counts. The antigen is undetermined. One entry per CDR3 protein, called by TCRdb with MiXCR from the 5' RACE reads. The profile shows about 700,000 distinct CDR3 sequences, roughly 19% of them singletons. This sample was taken from a study of CD8 T cells in ankylosing spondylitis. The study's findings and limits: In ankylosing spondylitis blood, a motif of seven to nine highly homologous TCR beta variants appeared characteristic. It was reported that disease-linked clones were significantly enriched in matched ankylosing spondylitis synovial fluid. Reactive arthritis synovial fluid and blood previously showed some of these motif variants.

V was pared by 8 bases and J by 3 bases, with 8 bases between. Germline CDR1 LGHDT, CDR2 YNNKEL (reference sequence). CDR3 length: 12 amino acids. This sequence originates from a male donor with ankylosing spondylitis. The sequenced material came from blood, either unsorted or a sorted T cell fraction (not recorded which). The chain carries TRBV3-1 and TRBJ2-1, with D possibly being TRBD2 (6 bases). CDR3 nucleotide sequence: TGTGCCAGCGGGGGGATCTACAATGAGCAGTTCTTC. Protein sequence: CASGGIYNEQFF.